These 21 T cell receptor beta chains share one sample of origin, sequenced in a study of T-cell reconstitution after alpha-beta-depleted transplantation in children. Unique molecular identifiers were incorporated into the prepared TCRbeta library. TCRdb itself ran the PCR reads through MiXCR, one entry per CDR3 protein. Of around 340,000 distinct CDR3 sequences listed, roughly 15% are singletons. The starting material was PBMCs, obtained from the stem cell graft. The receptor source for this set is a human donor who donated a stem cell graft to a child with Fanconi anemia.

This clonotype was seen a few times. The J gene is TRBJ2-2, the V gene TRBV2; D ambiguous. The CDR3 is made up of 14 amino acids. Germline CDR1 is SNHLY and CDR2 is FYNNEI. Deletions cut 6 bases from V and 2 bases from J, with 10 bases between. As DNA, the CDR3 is TGTGCCAGCAGGTTCGGCGGAAACACCGGGGAGCTGTTTTTT. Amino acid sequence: CASRFGGNTGELFF.

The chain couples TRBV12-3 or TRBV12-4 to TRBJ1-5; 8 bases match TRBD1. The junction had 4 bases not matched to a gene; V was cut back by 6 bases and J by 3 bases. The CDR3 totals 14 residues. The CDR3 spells CASSQGALNQPQHF. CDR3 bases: TGTGCCAGCAGCCAGGGGGCGCTCAATCAGCCCCAGCATTTT.

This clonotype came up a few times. CDR3 bases: TGTGCCAGCTCACCTCTTAGCTTGACCGGGGAGCTGTTTTTT. This sequence encodes CASSPLSLTGELFF. The gene calls are TRBV18 and TRBJ2-2; D not resolved. The germline V gene encodes CDR1 KGHSH and CDR2 LQKENI. The V end lost 3 bases, the J end lost 5 bases, and 10 bases lay between the germline ends. The CDR3 covers 14 residues.

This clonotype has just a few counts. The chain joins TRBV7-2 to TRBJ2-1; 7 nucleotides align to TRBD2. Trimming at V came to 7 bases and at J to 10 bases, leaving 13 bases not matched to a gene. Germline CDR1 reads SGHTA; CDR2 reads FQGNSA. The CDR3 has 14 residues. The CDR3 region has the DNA TGTGCCAGCACCCAACAGCCAGCGGGGCTCGAGCAGTTCTTC. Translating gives CASTQQPAGLEQFF.

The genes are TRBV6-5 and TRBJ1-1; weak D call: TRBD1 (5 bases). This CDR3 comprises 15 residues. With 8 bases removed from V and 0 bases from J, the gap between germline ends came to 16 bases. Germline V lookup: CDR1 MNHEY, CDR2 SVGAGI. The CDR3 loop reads CASRVQGAMNTEAFF. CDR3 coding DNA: TGTGCCAGCCGAGTCCAGGGTGCCATGAACACTGAAGCTTTCTTT.

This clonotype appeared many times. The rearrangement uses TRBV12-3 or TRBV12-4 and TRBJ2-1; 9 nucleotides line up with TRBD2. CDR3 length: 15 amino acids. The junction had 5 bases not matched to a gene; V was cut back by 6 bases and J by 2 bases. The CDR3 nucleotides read TGTGCCAGCAGGCCAAGCGGGGGGACCTACAATGAGCAGTTCTTC. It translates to CASRPSGGTYNEQFF.

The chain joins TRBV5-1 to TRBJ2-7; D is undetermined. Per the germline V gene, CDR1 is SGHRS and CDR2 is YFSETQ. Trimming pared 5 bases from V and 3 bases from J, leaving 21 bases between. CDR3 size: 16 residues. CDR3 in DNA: TGCGCCAGCAGATCCCAAAATCACAAGGTAAACTACGAGCAGTACTTC. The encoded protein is CASRSQNHKVNYEQYF.

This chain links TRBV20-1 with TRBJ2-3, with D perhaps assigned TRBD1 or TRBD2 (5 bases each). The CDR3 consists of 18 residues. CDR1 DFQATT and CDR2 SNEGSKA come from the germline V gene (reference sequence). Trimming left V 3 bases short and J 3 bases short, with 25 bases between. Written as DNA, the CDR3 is TGCAGTGCTAGGGGTCAGAGAGTCGACCCGGGGCGGACAGATACGCAGTATTTT. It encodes CSARGQRVDPGRTDTQYF.

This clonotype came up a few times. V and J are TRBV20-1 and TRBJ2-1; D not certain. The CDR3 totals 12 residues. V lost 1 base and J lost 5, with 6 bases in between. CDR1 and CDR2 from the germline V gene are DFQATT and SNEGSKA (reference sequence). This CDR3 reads CSARVGHNEQFF. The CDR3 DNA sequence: TGCAGTGCTAGAGTAGGGCACAATGAGCAGTTCTTC.

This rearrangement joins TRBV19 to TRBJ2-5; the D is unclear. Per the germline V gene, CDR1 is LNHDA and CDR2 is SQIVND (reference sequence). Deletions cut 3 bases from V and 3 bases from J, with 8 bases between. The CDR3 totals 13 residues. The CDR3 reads CASSITREETQYF. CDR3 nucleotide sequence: TGTGCCAGTAGTATCACCAGAGAAGAGACCCAGTACTTC.

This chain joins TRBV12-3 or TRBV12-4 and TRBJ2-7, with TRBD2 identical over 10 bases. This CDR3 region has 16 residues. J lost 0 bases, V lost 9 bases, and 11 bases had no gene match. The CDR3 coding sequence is TGTGCCAGTAGCTTAGCGGGGGGTTCAGGCTCCTACGAGCAGTACTTC. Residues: CASSLAGGSGSYEQYF.

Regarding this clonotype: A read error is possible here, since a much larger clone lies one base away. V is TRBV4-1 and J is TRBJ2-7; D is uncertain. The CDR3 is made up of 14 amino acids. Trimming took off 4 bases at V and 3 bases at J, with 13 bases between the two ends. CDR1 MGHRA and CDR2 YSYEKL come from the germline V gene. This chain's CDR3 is CASSPDDTYYEQYF. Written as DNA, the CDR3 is TGCGCCAGCAGCCCGGATGACACCTACTACGAGCAGTACTTC.

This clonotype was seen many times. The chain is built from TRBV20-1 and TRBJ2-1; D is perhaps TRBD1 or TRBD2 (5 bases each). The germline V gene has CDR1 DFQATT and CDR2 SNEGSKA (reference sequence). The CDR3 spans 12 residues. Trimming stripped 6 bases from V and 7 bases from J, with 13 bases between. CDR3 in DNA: TGCAGTGCCGCCCAGGGACCAAATGAGCAGTTCTTC. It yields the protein CSAAQGPNEQFF.

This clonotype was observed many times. The CDR3 here is CATNQAEHEKLFF. The CDR3, as DNA: TGTGCCACCAATCAGGCGGAACATGAAAAACTGTTTTTT. This chain joins TRBV7-9 and TRBJ1-4; D unresolved. The V and J ends lost 10 bases and 6 bases respectively, with 15 bases between them. Per germline, CDR1 SEHNR and CDR2 FQNEAQ (reference sequence). CDR3 size: 13 residues.

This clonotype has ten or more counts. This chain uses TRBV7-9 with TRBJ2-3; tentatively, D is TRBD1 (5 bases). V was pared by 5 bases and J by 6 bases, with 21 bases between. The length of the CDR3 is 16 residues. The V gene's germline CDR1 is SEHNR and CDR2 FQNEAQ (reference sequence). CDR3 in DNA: TGTGCCAGCAGCCCAACGACCTCCTCGACAGCGGATACGCAGTATTTT. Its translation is CASSPTTSSTADTQYF.

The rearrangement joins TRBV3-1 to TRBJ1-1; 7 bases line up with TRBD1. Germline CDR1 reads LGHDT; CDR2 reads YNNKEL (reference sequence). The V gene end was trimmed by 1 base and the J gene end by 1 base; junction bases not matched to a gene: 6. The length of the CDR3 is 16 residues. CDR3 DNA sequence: TGTGCCAGCAGCCAAGTGAGGGGGCTTGGGAACACTGAAGCTTTCTTT. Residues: CASSQVRGLGNTEAFF.

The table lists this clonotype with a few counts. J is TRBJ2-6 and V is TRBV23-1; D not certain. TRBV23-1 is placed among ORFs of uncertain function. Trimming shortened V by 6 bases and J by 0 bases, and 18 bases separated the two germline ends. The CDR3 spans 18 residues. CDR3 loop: CASRPPLGKSSGANVLTF. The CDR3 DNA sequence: TGCGCCAGCAGACCTCCCCTGGGCAAAAGCTCTGGGGCCAACGTCCTGACTTTC.

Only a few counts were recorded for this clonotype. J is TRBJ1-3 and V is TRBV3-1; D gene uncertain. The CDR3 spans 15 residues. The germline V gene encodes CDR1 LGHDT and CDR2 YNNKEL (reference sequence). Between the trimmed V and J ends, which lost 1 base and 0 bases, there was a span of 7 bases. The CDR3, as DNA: TGTGCCAGCAGCCAAGGAGTCGGCTCTGGAAACACCATATATTTT. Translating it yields CASSQGVGSGNTIYF.

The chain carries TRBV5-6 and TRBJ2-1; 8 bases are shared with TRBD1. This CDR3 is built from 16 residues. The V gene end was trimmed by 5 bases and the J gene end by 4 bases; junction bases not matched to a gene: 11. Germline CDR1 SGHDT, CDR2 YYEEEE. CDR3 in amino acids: CASSYDRGQLYNEQFF. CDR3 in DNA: TGTGCCAGCAGTTATGACAGGGGTCAACTATACAATGAGCAGTTCTTC. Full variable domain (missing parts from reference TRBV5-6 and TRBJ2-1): DAGVTQSPTHLIKTRGQQVTLRCSPKSGHDTVSWYQQALGQGPQFIFQYYEEEERQRGNFPDRFSGHQFPNYSSELNVNALLLGDSALYLCASSYDRGQLYNEQFFGPGTRLTVL.

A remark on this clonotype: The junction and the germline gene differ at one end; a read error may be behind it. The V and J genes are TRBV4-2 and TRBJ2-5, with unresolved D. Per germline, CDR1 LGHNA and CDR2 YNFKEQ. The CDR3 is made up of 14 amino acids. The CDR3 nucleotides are TGTGCCAGCAGCCAAGATCCCAACCAGGAGACCCAGTACTTC. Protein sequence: CASSQDPNQETQYF.

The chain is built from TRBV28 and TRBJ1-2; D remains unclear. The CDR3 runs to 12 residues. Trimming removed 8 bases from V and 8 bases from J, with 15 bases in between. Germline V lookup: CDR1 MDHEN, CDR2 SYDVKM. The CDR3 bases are TGTGCCAGCCTCACCTCGTTACGCGGCTACACCTTC. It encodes CASLTSLRGYTF.